The 25 T cell receptor beta chains below come from one sample, sequenced in a study of beta chain features in type 1 diabetes. Findings and limits, study-wide: Shorter TCRB CDR3s, moderately but significantly so, marked every one of the four CD4+ subsets in Type 1 diabetes patients.

Antigens for these TCRs are unknown. The sequenced template was cDNA made from the entire isolated RNA. Using immunoSEQ multiplex PCR, the repertoire was profiled, and TCRdb retains in-frame clones only, with some absent. The sample holds some 280,000 clones, 14% seen once. What was sequenced was naive CD4+ T cells from blood. These receptors originate from a man aged 25 to 45 with type 1 diabetes.

This clone was seen a handful of times. The chain uses TRBV29-1 and TRBJ1-1, with TRBD1 matching over 8 bases. CDR3 length: 13 amino acids. J gave up 1 base and V 3 bases, and 1 base lay outside the gene matches. Looked up from germline, CDR1 is SQVTM and CDR2 is ANQGSEA. This CDR3 is CSVETGANTEAFF. As DNA, the CDR3 is TGCAGCGTTGAGACAGGGGCGAACACTGAAGCTTTCTTT.

This clone was seen a few times. V is TRBV6-5 and J is TRBJ2-1, with D possibly TRBD2 on 6 matching bases. The CDR3 sequence is 13 residues long. V shed 6 bases and J shed 7 bases, with 13 bases lying between them. Per germline, CDR1 MNHEY and CDR2 SVGAGI. CDR3 sequence (DNA): TGTGCCAGCAGAACGGGGGACTGGAATGAGCAGTTCTTC. Translated, it gives CASRTGDWNEQFF.

The chain has TRBV2 and TRBJ1-2; TRBD1 might be the D (5 bases). This CDR3 comprises 14 residues. V was pared by 3 bases and J by 4 bases, with 12 bases between. Germline V gives CDR1 SNHLY, CDR2 FYNNEI. CDR3 region: CASSDKGLIYGYTF. CDR3 nucleotides: TGTGCCAGCAGTGATAAGGGGCTCATCTATGGCTACACCTTC. The full variable domain, in which reference TRBV2 and TRBJ1-2 provide the parts outside the CDR3, is EPEVTQTPSHQVTQMGQEVILRCVPISNHLYFYWYRQILGQKVEFLVSFYNNEISEKSEIFDDQFSVERPDGSNFTLKIRSTKLEDSAMYFCASSDKGLIYGYTFGSGTRLTVV.

The genes are TRBV28 and TRBJ2-3; the D gene is possibly TRBD2 (5 bases). Trimming removed 3 bases from V and 2 bases from J, with 9 bases in between. Germline CDR1 is MDHEN and CDR2 is SYDVKM. The CDR3 runs to 14 residues. CDR3 loop: CASSLPGITDTQYF. The CDR3 region has the DNA TGTGCCAGCAGTTTGCCGGGGATCACAGATACGCAGTATTTT.

This chain uses TRBV6-5 with TRBJ2-1, with D unresolved. The CDR3 is 16 amino acids. Per germline, CDR1 MNHEY and CDR2 SVGAGI. V lost 2 bases, J lost 0 bases, and 11 bases lay in between. The CDR3 loop is CASSYTPQSSYNEQFF. CDR3 coding DNA: TGTGCCAGCAGTTACACCCCACAGAGCTCCTACAATGAGCAGTTCTTC.

This chain links TRBV6-6 with TRBJ2-3; 11 bases map to TRBD2. Germline V gene data show CDR1 as MNHNY and CDR2 as SVGAGI (reference sequence). CDR3 length: 15 residues. Trimming removed 4 bases from V and 4 bases from J; junction bases left unmatched: 4. The CDR3 DNA sequence: TGTGCCAGCAGTTCACTAGCGGGAGTCTCAGATACGCAGTATTTT. Translation: CASSSLAGVSDTQYF.

The CDR3 bases are TGTGCCAGCAGCTTAGTTAGGGCTAGCGGGAGGCCAGATACGCAGTATTTT. This codes for CASSLVRASGRPDTQYF. This chain joins TRBV7-2 and TRBJ2-3; 11 positions match TRBD2. The CDR3 consists of 17 residues. After removal of 1 base from V and 4 bases from J, the junction contained 7 bases not matched to a gene. Per the germline V gene, CDR1 is SGHTA and CDR2 is FQGNSA.

This clone was seen more than once but under ten times. The rearrangement links TRBV27 to TRBJ1-2; 7 nucleotides agree with TRBD1. V gave up 2 bases and J gave up 6 bases; unmatched junction bases: 3. This CDR3 has 13 residues. The germline V gene encodes CDR1 MNHEY and CDR2 SMNVEV (reference sequence). CDR3 nucleotide sequence: TGTGCCAGCAGTTTAATCAGGGGGGATGGCTACACCTTC. Amino acid sequence: CASSLIRGDGYTF.

This clone was observed a few times. The chain couples TRBV19 to TRBJ2-7, with 7 positions matching TRBD1. This CDR3 is built from 15 residues. V shed 5 bases and J 2 bases; nucleotides not matched to a gene: 9. Germline V gene data show CDR1 as LNHDA and CDR2 as SQIVND (reference sequence). CDR3 bases: TGTGCCAGTAGTTCGCCCCGGGACAGAGCCTACGAGCAGTACTTC. Residues: CASSSPRDRAYEQYF.

The rearrangement joins TRBV27 to TRBJ1-4; 12 bases align to TRBD1. The V and J ends lost 4 bases and 5 bases, in that order; junction bases with no gene match: 2. From germline, CDR1 is MNHEY and CDR2 SMNVEV (reference sequence). This CDR3 has 15 amino acids. The CDR3 spells CASSSGTGGNEKLFF. The DNA for the CDR3 is TGTGCCAGCAGTTCCGGGACAGGGGGCAATGAAAAACTGTTTTTT.

V usage is TRBV7-2 and J usage is TRBJ1-2; weak D call: TRBD1 (5 bases). Germline loops: CDR1 SGHTA, CDR2 FQGNSA. Trimming left V 1 base short and J 5 bases short, with 14 bases between. There are 15 residues in the CDR3. In DNA, the CDR3 is TGTGCCAGCAGCTTAGGGGGACGGAGGGGATATGGCTACACCTTC. As protein: CASSLGGRRGYGYTF.

This clone was seen a few times. V and J are TRBV7-9 and TRBJ2-7; D is possibly TRBD2 (6 bases). From germline, CDR1 is SEHNR and CDR2 FQNEAQ (reference sequence). The ends were cut back, 5 bases at V and 0 bases at J, with 17 bases in the middle. The CDR3 sequence is 16 residues long. The CDR3 sequence is CASSLRRGRSSYEQYF. CDR3 DNA sequence: TGTGCCAGCAGCCTTCGGAGAGGGAGGAGCTCCTACGAGCAGTACTTC.

V and J are TRBV7-2 and TRBJ2-6, with D perhaps matching TRBD2 (5 bases). V lost 5 bases, J lost 0 bases, and 14 bases lay in between. The V gene's germline CDR1 is SGHTA and CDR2 FQGNSA. The CDR3 contains 17 residues. CDR3 loop: CASSLTAGLSGANVLTF. The CDR3 DNA reads as TGTGCCAGCAGCCTCACCGCGGGTCTCTCTGGGGCCAACGTCCTGACTTTC.

Note on this clone: Relative to the germline gene, one junction end is altered; a read error may explain this. The chain is built from TRBV15 and TRBJ1-2, with no clear D. The CDR3 spans 12 residues. Germline CDR1 and CDR2: LNHNV and YYDKDF (reference sequence). The CDR3 spells CATSRDQDRKAF. The CDR3 DNA sequence: TGTGCCACCAGCAGAGATCAGGATCGCAAGGCCTTC.

This rearrangement joins TRBV27 to TRBJ2-7, with TRBD1 as a possible D gene (6 bases). V shed 5 bases and J shed 5 bases, with 16 bases lying between them. The germline V gene encodes CDR1 MNHEY and CDR2 SMNVEV (reference sequence). CDR3 length: 14 residues. CDR3 DNA: TGTGCCAGCAGTCAAAATTCACAGGGACACGAGCAGTACTTC. This sequence encodes CASSQNSQGHEQYF.

This chain joins TRBV6-1 and TRBJ1-2; D uncertain. V was clipped by 4 bases and J by 7 bases, with 13 bases between them. CDR3 length equals 13 residues. From germline, CDR1 is MNHNS and CDR2 SASEGT. CDR3 bases: TGTGCCAGCAGTGGTCAGACTAGGGCTGGCTACACCTTC. Its translation: CASSGQTRAGYTF.

V and J are TRBV11-2 and TRBJ2-7; 10 bases map to TRBD2. The CDR3 sequence is 16 residues long. With V trimmed by 1 base and J by 1 base, 4 bases remained unmatched. CDR1 is SGHAT, CDR2 FQNNGV, per germline. CDR3 in DNA: TGTGCCAGCAGCTTAGGTAGCGGGAGGTCTTCCTACGAGCAGTACTTC. This translates into CASSLGSGRSSYEQYF. Full variable domain (missing parts from reference TRBV11-2 and TRBJ2-7): EAGVAQSPRYKIIEKRQSVAFWCNPISGHATLYWYQQILGQGPKLLIQFQNNGVVDDSQLPKDRFSAERLKGVDSTLKIQPAKLEDSAVYLCASSLGSGRSSYEQYFGPGTRLTVT.

The rearrangement links TRBV30 to TRBJ1-1, with D maybe TRBD1 (6 bases). Trimming cost V 3 bases and J 3 bases, with 17 bases left between them. This CDR3 spans 15 amino acids. Germline values: CDR1 GTSNPN, CDR2 SVGIG (reference sequence). For the CDR3, the DNA is TGTGCCTGGAGAGACCTCCGGACAGCAGACACTGAAGCTTTCTTT. Translated, it gives CAWRDLRTADTEAFF.

V usage is TRBV28 and J usage is TRBJ1-2; possibly TRBD1 for D (5 bases). V gave up 5 bases and J gave up 5 bases, with 18 bases separating them. The CDR3 is 15 amino acids. CDR1 is MDHEN, CDR2 SYDVKM, per germline. The CDR3 reads CASSPSIDGGYGYTF. The CDR3 nucleotides are TGTGCCAGCAGTCCCAGTATCGACGGGGGGTATGGCTACACCTTC.

The CDR3 loop reads CASSSTDEKLFF. As DNA, the CDR3 is TGTGCCAGCAGCTCTACCGATGAAAAACTGTTTTTT. The V call is TRBV7-9, the J call TRBJ1-4, with D hard to call. V gave up 4 bases and J gave up 6 bases, with 6 bases separating them. CDR1 is SEHNR and CDR2 is FQNEAQ in the germline V gene (reference sequence). The CDR3 has 12 amino acids. The complete variable domain, with remaining parts taken from reference TRBV7-9 and TRBJ1-4, reads DTGVSQNPRHKITKRGQNVTFRCDPISEHNRLYWYRQTLGQGPEFLTYFQNEAQLEKSRLLSDRFSAERPKGSFSTLEIQRTEQGDSAMYLCASSSTDEKLFFGSGTQLSVL.

The chain joins TRBV5-1 to TRBJ2-1, with TRBD2 identical over 11 bases. V gave up 0 bases and J gave up 6 bases; unmatched junction bases: 8. The germline V gene has CDR1 SGHRS and CDR2 YFSETQ. The CDR3 has 17 amino acids. This CDR3 is CASSLGLAGMTANEQFF. CDR3 DNA sequence: TGCGCCAGCAGCTTGGGACTAGCGGGAATGACGGCCAATGAGCAGTTCTTC. The variable domain in full, completed from reference TRBV5-1 and TRBJ2-1, reads KAGVTQTPRYLIKTRGQQVTLSCSPISGHRSVSWYQQTPGQGLQFLFEYFSETQRNKGNFPGRFSGRQFSNSRSEMNVSTLELGDSALYLCASSLGLAGMTANEQFFGPGTRLTVL.

This clone was seen more than once but under ten times. V gene TRBV28 combines with J gene TRBJ2-7, with D unresolved. With 3 bases removed from V and 4 bases from J, the gap between germline ends came to 19 bases. The germline V gene has CDR1 MDHEN and CDR2 SYDVKM. This CDR3 has 16 residues. CDR3 loop: CASSLVDRIPRYEQYF. CDR3 bases: TGTGCCAGCAGTTTGGTTGATCGCATCCCTCGGTACGAGCAGTACTTC. The whole variable domain, remainder taken from reference TRBV28 and TRBJ2-7, is DVKVTQSSRYLVKRTGEKVFLECVQDMDHENMFWYRQDPGLGLRLIYFSYDVKMKEKGDIPEGYSVSREKKERFSLILESASTNQTSMYLCASSLVDRIPRYEQYFGPGTRLTVT.

The chain joins TRBV14 to TRBJ2-1; 10 nucleotides match TRBD2. The length of the CDR3 is 16 residues. Losses at the gene ends were 5 bases for V and 0 bases for J; bases not matched to a gene: 4. Per the germline V gene, CDR1 is SGHDN and CDR2 is FVKESK. CDR3 sequence: CASSSSSGSSYNEQFF. Here the CDR3 DNA reads TGTGCCAGCAGCTCGTCTAGCGGGAGCTCCTACAATGAGCAGTTCTTC.

The sample holds a few counts of this clone. Other nucleotide sequences in the sample specify the same CDR3. The chain carries TRBV7-2 and TRBJ2-3; D not certain. V shed 1 base and J shed 1 base, with 6 bases lying between them. Germline CDR1 is SGHTA and CDR2 is FQGNSA. The CDR3 has 14 amino acids. The CDR3 sequence: CASSLGQGTDTQYF. Written as DNA, the CDR3 is TGTGCCAGCAGCTTAGGTCAGGGCACAGATACGCAGTATTTT.

This clone was seen more than once but under ten times. The genes are TRBV14 and TRBJ1-2; D is unclear. The CDR3 consists of 15 residues. The germline V gene encodes CDR1 SGHDN and CDR2 FVKESK. Trimming pared 4 bases from V and 2 bases from J, leaving 14 bases between. CDR3 loop: CASSPLHIGNYGYTF. The CDR3 DNA follows: TGTGCCAGCAGCCCGCTTCATATCGGGAACTATGGCTACACCTTC.